The 4 T cell receptor beta chains below all came from one sample that was sequenced in a study of blood T cells in healthy people across ages. A sample-barcoded 5' primer and a J-beta primer mix were used in a second PCR of roughly 6 to 12 cycles. TCRdb used MiXCR to reprocess the 5' RACE reads, holding one entry per CDR3 protein. The table includes 800,000 or so distinct CDR3 sequences, around 68% detected once. Sequenced input: blood. Receptors were obtained from a man aged 30 to 39 in good health.

The chain is built from TRBV20-1 and TRBJ2-3; tentative D call: TRBD2 (5 bases). Germline V gives CDR1 DFQATT, CDR2 SNEGSKA (reference sequence). The CDR3 is made up of 16 amino acids. The V end lost 1 base, the J end lost 6 bases, and 20 bases lay between the germline ends. CDR3 sequence (DNA): TGCAGTGCTAGAGGGTTCCCCTCCGGGGAGACGGATACGCAGTATTTT. Protein sequence: CSARGFPSGETDTQYF.

This chain uses TRBV20-1 with TRBJ2-5; D is undetermined. Trimming took 7 bases from V and 5 from J, leaving 14 bases between them. This CDR3 comprises 12 residues. Germline assignment: CDR1 DFQATT and CDR2 SNEGSKA (reference sequence). The CDR3 DNA reads as TGCAGTGTCCAACTCCAGAGGGAGACCCAGTACTTC. Translation gives CSVQLQRETQYF.

The count of this clonotype is one. The rearrangement uses TRBV20-1 and TRBJ2-7; D might be TRBD1 or TRBD2, each matching 5 bases. Germline values: CDR1 DFQATT, CDR2 SNEGSKA (reference sequence). The V end lost 6 bases, the J end lost 3 bases, and 15 bases lay between the germline ends. CDR3 size: 13 residues. This CDR3 reads CSARLGVNYEQYF. The CDR3 DNA sequence: TGCAGTGCCAGGCTGGGGGTTAACTACGAGCAGTACTTC.

This clonotype appeared a single time. The chain combines TRBV7-3 with TRBJ2-1, with 9 bases identical to TRBD2. With 4 bases clipped from V and 3 bases from J, the junction kept 7 bases outside the gene matches. Germline loops: CDR1 SGHTA, CDR2 FQGTGA. The CDR3 loop spans 16 amino acids. The CDR3 DNA reads as TGTGCCAGCAGCTCAAATAGCGGGGGAGACTACAATGAGCAGTTCTTC. Translated, it gives CASSSNSGGDYNEQFF.